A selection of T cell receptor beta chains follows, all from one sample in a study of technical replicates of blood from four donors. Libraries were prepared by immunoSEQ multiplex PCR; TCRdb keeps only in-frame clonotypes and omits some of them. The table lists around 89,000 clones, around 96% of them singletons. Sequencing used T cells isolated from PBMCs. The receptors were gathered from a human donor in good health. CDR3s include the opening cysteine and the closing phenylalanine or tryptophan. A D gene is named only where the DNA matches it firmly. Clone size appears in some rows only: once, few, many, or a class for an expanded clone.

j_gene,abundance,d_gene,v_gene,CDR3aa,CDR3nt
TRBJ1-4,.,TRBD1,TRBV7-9,CASSPGDRGNEKLFF,TGTGCCAGCAGCCCAGGGGACAGGGGGAATGAAAAACTGTTTTTT
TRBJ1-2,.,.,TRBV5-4,CASSLPGVSNYGYTF,TGTGCCAGCAGCTTGCCAGGGGTATCTAACTATGGCTACACCTTC
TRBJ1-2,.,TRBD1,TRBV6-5,CASSYLTGIDGYTF,TGTGCCAGCAGTTACTTGACAGGGATTGATGGCTACACCTTC
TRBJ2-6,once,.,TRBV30,CAWQISGANALTF,TGTGCCTGGCAAATCTCTGGGGCCAACGCCCTGACTTTC
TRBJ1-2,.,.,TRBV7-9,CASSFILGGVDGYTF,TGTGCCAGCAGCTTTATTTTGGGAGGTGTGGATGGCTACACCTTC
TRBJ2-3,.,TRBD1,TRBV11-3,CASSLVPTGLGSDTQYF,TGTGCCAGCAGCTTAGTCCCGACAGGGCTTGGTTCAGATACGCAGTATTTT
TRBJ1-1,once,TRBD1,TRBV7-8,CASSSQDRPATEAFF,TGTGCCAGCAGCTCTCAGGACAGGCCGGCCACTGAAGCTTTCTTT
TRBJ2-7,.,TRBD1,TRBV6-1,CASGLYKGASYEQYF,TGTGCCAGCGGGCTTTACAAGGGGGCATCCTACGAGCAGTACTTC
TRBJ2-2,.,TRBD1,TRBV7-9,CASRRPGQGIGELFF,TGTGCCAGCAGGCGTCCGGGACAGGGAATCGGGGAGCTGTTTTTT
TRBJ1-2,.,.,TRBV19,CASRSRGEGYGYTF,TGTGCCAGTAGAAGCAGGGGAGAAGGCTATGGCTACACCTTC